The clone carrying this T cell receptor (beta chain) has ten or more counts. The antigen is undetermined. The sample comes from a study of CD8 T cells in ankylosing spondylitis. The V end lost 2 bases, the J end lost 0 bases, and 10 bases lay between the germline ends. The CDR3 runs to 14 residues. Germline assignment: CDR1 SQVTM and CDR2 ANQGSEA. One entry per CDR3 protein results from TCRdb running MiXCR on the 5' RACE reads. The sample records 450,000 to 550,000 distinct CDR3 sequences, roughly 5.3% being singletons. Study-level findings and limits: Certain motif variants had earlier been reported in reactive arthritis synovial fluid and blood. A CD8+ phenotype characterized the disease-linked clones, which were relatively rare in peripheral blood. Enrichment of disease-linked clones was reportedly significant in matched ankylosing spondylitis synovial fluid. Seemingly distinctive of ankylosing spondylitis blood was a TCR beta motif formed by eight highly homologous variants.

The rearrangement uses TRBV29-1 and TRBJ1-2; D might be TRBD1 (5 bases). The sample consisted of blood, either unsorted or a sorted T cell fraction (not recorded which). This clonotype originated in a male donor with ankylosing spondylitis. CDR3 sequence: CSVERQYANYGYTF. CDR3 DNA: TGCAGCGTTGAAAGACAGTACGCTAACTATGGCTACACCTTC.